One and the same sample provided the 21 T cell receptor beta chains below, sequenced in a study of T cell clonality in common variable immunodeficiency. TCRdb's copy holds only in-frame clones and misses some; the assay was immunoSEQ multiplex PCR. There are tens of thousands of clones in the sample, none observed a single time. Material for sequencing was peripheral blood mononuclear cells. All receptors derive from a person aged 18-70 years in good health.

This clone was observed at least ten times. Read sequence stops 3 residues before the CDR3 end, and the germline J gene provides the missing end. V is TRBV7-8 and J is TRBJ2-7; D might be TRBD1 (6 bases). The ends were cut back, 5 bases at V and 3 bases at J, with 14 bases in the middle. Germline CDR1 reads SGHVS; CDR2 reads FQNEAQ. The CDR3 sequence is 14 residues long. This CDR3 is CASSTRTDGYEQYF. Incomplete CDR3 DNA: TGTGCCAGCAGCACCCGGACAGACGGCTACGAG.

This clone was recorded at least ten times. The CDR3 end is not reached by the read, which stops 3 residues before it; the germline J gene fills it in. J is TRBJ2-7 and V is TRBV7-9, with 9 bases aligning to TRBD1. V lost 8 bases to trimming and J lost 5 bases; unmatched junction nucleotides: 10. The CDR3 sequence is 14 residues long. Germline V gene sequence: CDR1 SEHNR, CDR2 FQNEAQ (reference sequence). CDR3 bases read: TGTGCCAGCTCCTCGACGGACAGGGGCGACGAG. Translating it yields CASSSTDRGDE. The whole CDR3 reads CASSSTDRGDEQYF.

This clone has at least ten counts. The sequence runs out 3 residues before the end of the CDR3; the remainder is reconstructed from the germline J gene. This sequence joins TRBV20-1 and TRBJ1-5; TRBD1 agrees at 8 bases. V lost 0 bases, J lost 2 bases, and 9 bases stayed unmatched. This CDR3 contains 17 residues. CDR1 DFQATT and CDR2 SNEGSKA come from the germline V gene (reference sequence). CDR3 loop: CSARDLRAGGGNQPQHF. Incomplete CDR3 DNA: TGCAGTGCTAGAGATCTGCGGGCAGGGGGCGGCAATCAGCCC.

This clone was detected ten times or more. The sequenced part of the CDR3 DNA is TGTGCCACCAGCCCCGAGACAGGAAACTATGGC. This sequence encodes CATSPETGNYG. The whole CDR3 region reads CATSPETGNYGYTF. This chain joins TRBV15 and TRBJ1-2; a possible D gene is TRBD1 (6 bases). The read halts 3 residues ahead of the CDR3 end, with the missing end drawn from the germline J gene. The V end was cut by 5 bases, the J end by 2 bases, with 12 bases between. The length of the CDR3 is 14 residues. Looked up from germline, CDR1 is LNHNV and CDR2 is YYDKDF (reference sequence).

This clone was found many times. CDR3 loop: CAIRRTPENTEAFF. CDR3 DNA (partial): TGTGCCATCAGGAGGACACCTGAGAACACTGAA. The V gene is TRBV10-3, the J gene TRBJ1-1, with a weak D call TRBD1 (5 bases). The read stops 3 residues short of the end of the CDR3; the missing end is completed from the germline J gene. The ends were cut back, 6 bases at V and 1 base at J, with 12 bases in the middle. Germline CDR1 reads ENHRY; CDR2 reads SYGVKD. The CDR3 extends over 14 amino acids.

This clone was recorded many times. The read comes to an end 3 residues before the CDR3 does, leaving the germline J gene to fill in the end. The genes are TRBV2 and TRBJ1-4; D may be TRBD1 (6 bases). The V gene lost 6 bases and the J gene lost 3 bases, with 17 bases spanning the gap. The CDR3 loop spans 16 amino acids. CDR1 and CDR2 (germline): SNHLY, FYNNEI. The CDR3: CASSRAPGEPNEKLFF. CDR3 DNA, as far as it was read: TGTGCCAGCAGCCGCGCCCCAGGGGAACCTAATGAAAAA.

This clone was observed at least ten times. Coverage ceases 3 residues before the CDR3 finishes, and the germline J gene fills in the end. The genes are TRBV20-1 and TRBJ2-1; 7 bases agree with TRBD1. V trimming: 5 bases; J trimming: 3 bases; junction bases outside the gene matches: 10. This CDR3 is 15 amino acids long. In germline, CDR1 is DFQATT, CDR2 SNEGSKA (reference sequence). The CDR3 DNA, read in part, is TGCAGTGCTCCAGGACAGGTGGGGAGCTACAATGAG. Translation gives CSAPGQVGSYNE. The whole CDR3 sequence is CSAPGQVGSYNEQFF.

This clone was detected many times. The read ends 3 residues early relative to the CDR3; the germline J gene fills the gap. The chain has TRBV2 and TRBJ1-5, with TRBD1 as a possible D gene (5 bases). Germline lookup yields CDR1 SNHLY and CDR2 FYNNEI. The CDR3 sequence is 13 residues long. Trimming took off 4 bases at V and 4 bases at J, with 8 bases between the two ends. This chain's CDR3 is CASSGTRNQPQHF. The sequenced part of the CDR3 DNA is TGTGCCAGCAGTGGGACAAGAAATCAGCCC.

This clone has a count of ten or more. The CDR3 extends 3 residues past the end of the read, so its final part is completed from the germline J gene. This specimen includes other DNA sequences encoding the same CDR3. V is TRBV6-4 and J is TRBJ2-3, with 10 bases aligning to TRBD1. Germline-derived CDR1 and CDR2 are MRHNA and SNTAGT. With 5 bases clipped from V and 3 bases from J, the junction kept 5 bases outside the gene matches. The CDR3 has 15 residues. CDR3 DNA, as far as it was read: TGTGCCAGCAGTCTTGGACAGGGGGAGACAGATACG. Translating gives CASSLGQGETDT. The CDR3 in full is CASSLGQGETDTQYF.

This clone was detected ten times or more. The CDR3 end is not reached by the read, which stops 3 residues before it; the germline J gene fills it in. The chain links TRBV7-3 to TRBJ1-1, with D maybe TRBD1 (5 bases). CDR1 is SGHTA and CDR2 is FQGTGA in the germline V gene. This CDR3 contains 13 residues. The V end was cut by 6 bases, the J end by 6 bases, with 14 bases between. The CDR3 is CASSSTGVSEAFF. The DNA read from the CDR3 is TGTGCCAGCAGTTCCACAGGCGTTTCTGAA.

This clone has a count of ten or more. Coverage ceases 3 residues before the CDR3 finishes, and the germline J gene fills in the end. The rearrangement uses TRBV6-4 and TRBJ2-3; TRBD2 agrees at 10 bases. Germline V gene data show CDR1 as MRHNA and CDR2 as SNTAGT. V trimming: 4 bases; J trimming: 3 bases; junction bases outside the gene matches: 4. The CDR3 is 15 residues long. The sequenced CDR3 bases are TGTGCCAGCAGTGTTGGACTAGCGGAGACAGATACG. Translating it yields CASSVGLAETDT. The whole CDR3 sequence reads CASSVGLAETDTQYF.

This clone occurred many times. The read stops 3 residues short of the end of the CDR3; the missing end is completed from the germline J gene. The chain recombines TRBV20-1 with TRBJ2-1, with D perhaps TRBD1 (5 bases). Germline CDR1 is DFQATT and CDR2 is SNEGSKA (reference sequence). This CDR3 has 13 residues. V shed 3 bases and J shed 4 bases, with 10 bases lying between them. The CDR3 sequence is CSASKDSYNEQFF. CDR3 bases read: TGCAGTGCTAGCAAAGACAGTTACAATGAG.

This clone has a count of ten or more. The sequence runs out 3 residues before the end of the CDR3; the remainder is reconstructed from the germline J gene. The J gene is TRBJ2-7, the V gene TRBV29-1, with D perhaps matching TRBD1 (6 bases). The germline V gene encodes CDR1 SQVTM and CDR2 ANQGSEA. Trimming removed 4 bases at V and 4 bases at J, with 14 bases between. This CDR3 contains 13 residues. This CDR3 is CSVALGHQYEQYF. CDR3 bases read: TGCAGCGTTGCCCTGGGACACCAGTACGAG.

The sample holds many counts of this clone. The missing CDR3 end, 3 residues past where the read stops, is filled in from the germline J gene. The rearrangement uses TRBV7-9 and TRBJ1-1, with D possibly matching TRBD1 (6 bases). The ends were cut back, 5 bases at V and 3 bases at J, with 13 bases in the middle. In germline, CDR1 is SEHNR, CDR2 FQNEAQ (reference sequence). The CDR3 sequence is 14 residues long. CDR3 loop: CASSPRTVDTEAFF. The DNA read from the CDR3 is TGTGCCAGCAGCCCGAGGACAGTTGACACTGAA.

At least ten counts were recorded for this clone. Sequencing ends 3 residues short of the CDR3 end; the germline J gene provides the rest. V gene TRBV5-4 combines with J gene TRBJ1-1, with 8 bases fitting TRBD1. Germline V lookup: CDR1 SGHNT, CDR2 YYREEE (reference sequence). V lost 1 base, J lost 3 bases, and 2 bases stayed unmatched. There are 14 residues in the CDR3. The CDR3 spells CASSLPGQDTEAFF. Incomplete CDR3 DNA: TGTGCCAGCAGCTTGCCGGGACAGGACACTGAA.

This clone showed up many times. The read gets to within 3 residues of the CDR3 end, and the germline J gene fills in the rest. The chain links TRBV5-1 to TRBJ2-2, with 9 bases lining up with TRBD1. Germline CDR1 reads SGHRS; CDR2 reads YFSETQ. The CDR3 extends over 15 amino acids. J gave up 4 bases and V 1 base, and 2 bases lay outside the gene matches. The CDR3 is CASSLRTGATGELFF. CDR3 bases read: TGCGCCAGCAGCTTGAGGACAGGGGCCACCGGGGAG.

This clone was observed many times. The CDR3 sequence: CASREWTGSEQYF. CDR3 bases read: TGTGCCAGCAGAGAATGGACAGGGTCCGAG. The rearrangement joins TRBV6-1 to TRBJ2-7, with 8 bases identical to TRBD1. Read data end 3 residues before the CDR3 end; the end is taken from the germline J gene. Trimming removed 6 bases from V and 6 bases from J; junction bases left unmatched: 7. Germline CDR1 and CDR2: MNHNS and SASEGT. The CDR3 covers 13 residues.

This clone has a count of ten or more. Its ends do not fully match the called genes, so a read error is possible. The CDR3 end lies 3 residues beyond the end of the read and is filled in from the germline J gene. The genes are TRBV10-1 and TRBJ2-3; 9 bases are shared with TRBD2. Germline V gives CDR1 WNHNN, CDR2 SYGVQD (reference sequence). The CDR3 has 15 residues. The sequenced part of the CDR3 DNA is TGCGCCAGCAGTGCGCTAGCGGGAATCACAGATGCG. Amino acid sequence: CASSALAGITDA. From start to end, the CDR3 is CASSALAGITDAQYF.

This clone occurred many times. The observed sequence ends 3 residues before the CDR3 terminus, with the missing tail filled in from the germline J gene. The chain joins TRBV7-9 to TRBJ1-5; D is undetermined. Per germline, CDR1 SEHNR and CDR2 FQNEAQ (reference sequence). Trimming took 1 base from V and 4 from J, leaving 11 bases between them. The CDR3 extends over 15 amino acids. CDR3 region: CASSLVRRVNQPQHF. The DNA read from the CDR3 is TGTGCCAGCAGCTTAGTCCGGCGGGTTAATCAGCCC.

This clone has ten or more counts. The CDR3 end is not reached by the read, which stops 3 residues before it; the germline J gene fills it in. The chain uses TRBV7-9 and TRBJ2-1, with D uncertain. Germline CDR1 is SEHNR and CDR2 is FQNEAQ (reference sequence). The CDR3 is 12 amino acids. The ends were cut back, 5 bases at V and 5 bases at J, with 7 bases in the middle. CDR3: CASSIRDNEQFF. The sequenced CDR3 bases are TGTGCCAGCAGCATCCGGGACAATGAG. Combining the CDR3 with reference TRBV7-9 and TRBJ2-1 gives the whole variable domain DTGVSQNPRHKITKRGQNVTFRCDPISEHNRLYWYRQTLGQGPEFLTYFQNEAQLEKSRLLSDRFSAERPKGSFSTLEIQRTEQGDSAMYLCASSIRDNEQFFGPGTRLTVL.

This clone was observed many times. The DNA ends 3 residues before the CDR3 does, and the rest of the CDR3 is filled in from the germline J gene. V is TRBV5-8 and J is TRBJ2-3, with a tentative D call TRBD2 (6 bases). The CDR3 totals 13 residues. Looked up from germline, CDR1 is SGHTS and CDR2 is YDEGEE. CDR3 region: CASSPRGIGPQYF. Partial CDR3 DNA: TGTGCCAGCAGCCCGCGGGGCATTGGGCCG.